This T cell receptor (beta chain) was identified during a study of blood T cell repertoires in COVID-19. On the study more broadly: Sites in the United States, Italy and Spain provided acute and convalescent COVID-19 samples.

Deletions cut 4 bases from V and 4 bases from J, with 13 bases between. The CDR3 covers 15 residues. Looked up from germline, CDR1 is SGHTA and CDR2 is FQGNSA. This clone was found once. The data were produced by immunoSEQ multiplex PCR, yet TCRdb's version contains in-frame clones alone and is incomplete. Seen here are about 370,000 clones, roughly 90% observed once, and the top ten hold about 1.7%. The V call is TRBV7-2, the J call TRBJ2-2; a possible D gene is TRBD1 (6 bases). Sequenced sample: PBMCs or T cells enriched from blood (not recorded which). The clonotype originates from a woman aged 25-40 years who had recovered from COVID-19. The CDR3 DNA sequence: TGTGCCAGCAGCTGGACAGTATTAGGCACCGGGGAGCTGTTTTTT. Protein product: CASSWTVLGTGELFF.